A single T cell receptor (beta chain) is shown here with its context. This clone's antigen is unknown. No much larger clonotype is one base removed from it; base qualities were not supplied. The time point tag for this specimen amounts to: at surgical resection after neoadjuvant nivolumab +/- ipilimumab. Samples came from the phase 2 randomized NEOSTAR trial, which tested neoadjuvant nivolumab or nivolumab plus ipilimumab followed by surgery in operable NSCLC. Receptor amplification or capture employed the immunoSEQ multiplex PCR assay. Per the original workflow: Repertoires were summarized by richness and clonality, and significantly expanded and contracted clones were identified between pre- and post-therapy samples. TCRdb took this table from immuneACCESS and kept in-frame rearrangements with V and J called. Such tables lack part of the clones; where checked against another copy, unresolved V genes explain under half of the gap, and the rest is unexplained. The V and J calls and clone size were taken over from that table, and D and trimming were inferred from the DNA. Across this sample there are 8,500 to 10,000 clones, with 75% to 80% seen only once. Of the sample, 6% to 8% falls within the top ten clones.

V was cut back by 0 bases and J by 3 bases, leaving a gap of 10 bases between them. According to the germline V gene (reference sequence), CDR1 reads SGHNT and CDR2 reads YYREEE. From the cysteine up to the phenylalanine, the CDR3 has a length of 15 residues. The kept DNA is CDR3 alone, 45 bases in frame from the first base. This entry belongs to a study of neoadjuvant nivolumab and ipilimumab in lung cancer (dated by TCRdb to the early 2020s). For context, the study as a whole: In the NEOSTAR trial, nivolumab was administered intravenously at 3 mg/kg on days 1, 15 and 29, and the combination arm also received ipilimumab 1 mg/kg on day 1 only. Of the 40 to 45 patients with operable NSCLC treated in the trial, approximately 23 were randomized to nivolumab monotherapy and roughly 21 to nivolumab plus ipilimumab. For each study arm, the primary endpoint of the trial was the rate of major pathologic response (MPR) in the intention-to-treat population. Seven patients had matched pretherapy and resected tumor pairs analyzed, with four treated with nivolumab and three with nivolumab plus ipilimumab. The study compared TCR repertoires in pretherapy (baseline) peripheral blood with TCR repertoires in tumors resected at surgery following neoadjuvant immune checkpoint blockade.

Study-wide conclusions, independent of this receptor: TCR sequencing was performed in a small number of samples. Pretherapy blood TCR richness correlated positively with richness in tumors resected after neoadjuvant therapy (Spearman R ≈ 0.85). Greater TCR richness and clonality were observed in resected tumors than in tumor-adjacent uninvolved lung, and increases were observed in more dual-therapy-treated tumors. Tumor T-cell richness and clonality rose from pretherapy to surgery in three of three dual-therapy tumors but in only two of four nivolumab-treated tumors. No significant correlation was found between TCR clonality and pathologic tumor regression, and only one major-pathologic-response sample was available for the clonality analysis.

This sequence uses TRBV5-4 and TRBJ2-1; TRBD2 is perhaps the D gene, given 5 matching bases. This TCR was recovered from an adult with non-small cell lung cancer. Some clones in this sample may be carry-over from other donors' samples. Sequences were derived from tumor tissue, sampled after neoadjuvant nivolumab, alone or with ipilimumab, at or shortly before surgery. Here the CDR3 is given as CASSLGLADYNEQFF. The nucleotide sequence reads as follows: TGTGCCAGCAGCTTGGGGCTAGCAGACTACAATGAGCAGTTCTTC.